This T cell receptor (beta chain) was identified in a study of regulatory T cells in long-lasting Graves disease. Notes on the study in general: Persistent patients shared more public clonotypes (2,741) than new patients (about 930).

Time point meaning: newly diagnosed GD, antithyroid drugs for less than 3 months. RNA extracted from PBMCs served as the sequencing template. This clonotype was observed at least ten times. Its antigen is not identified. iRepertoire HTBI primers and Arm-PCR of CDR3 regions built TCR beta libraries. One entry per CDR3 protein results from TCRdb running MiXCR on the multiplex PCR reads. Of hundreds of thousands of distinct CDR3 sequences in the sample, roughly 14% are singletons; the top ten hold about 10%. The germline V gene encodes CDR1 MNHEY and CDR2 SMNVEV (reference sequence). The V and J ends lost 4 bases and 4 bases respectively, with 22 bases between them. This CDR3 contains 17 residues. The same data also contributed to another study, on T cells in Graves' hyperthyroidism and ophthalmopathy. That study adds: The HTBI primer set served for first-round RT-PCR of the TCR CDR3.

The clonotype comes from a man younger than 40 with Graves disease. This chain uses TRBV27 with TRBJ1-2; no clear D. Sequenced here: peripheral blood mononuclear cells (PBMCs), sampled at new diagnosis, from a patient treated with antithyroid drugs. The CDR3 here is CASSSLRTRGLSYGYTF. The DNA for the CDR3 is TGTGCCAGCAGTTCCCTTCGAACGAGAGGGTTGAGCTATGGCTACACCTTC.